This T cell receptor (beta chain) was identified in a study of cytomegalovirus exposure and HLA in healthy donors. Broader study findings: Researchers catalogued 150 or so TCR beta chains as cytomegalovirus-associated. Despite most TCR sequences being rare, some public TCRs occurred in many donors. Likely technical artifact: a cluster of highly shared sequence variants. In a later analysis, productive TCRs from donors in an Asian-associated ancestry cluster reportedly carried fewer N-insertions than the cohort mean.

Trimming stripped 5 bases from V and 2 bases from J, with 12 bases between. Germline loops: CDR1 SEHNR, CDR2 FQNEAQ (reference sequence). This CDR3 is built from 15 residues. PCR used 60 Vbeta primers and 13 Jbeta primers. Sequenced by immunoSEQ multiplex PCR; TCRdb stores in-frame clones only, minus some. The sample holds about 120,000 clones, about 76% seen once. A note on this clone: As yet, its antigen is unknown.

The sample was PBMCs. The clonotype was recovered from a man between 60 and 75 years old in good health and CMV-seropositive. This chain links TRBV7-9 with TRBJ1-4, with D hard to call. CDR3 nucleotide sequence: TGTGCCAGCAGCCCAGGTGGGCAGACTAATGAAAAACTGTTTTTT. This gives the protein CASSPGGQTNEKLFF. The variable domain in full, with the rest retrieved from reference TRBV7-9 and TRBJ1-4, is DTGVSQNPRHKITKRGQNVTFRCDPISEHNRLYWYRQTLGQGPEFLTYFQNEAQLEKSRLLSDRFSAERPKGSFSTLEIQRTEQGDSAMYLCASSPGGQTNEKLFFGSGTQLSVL.